Presented here are 2 T cell receptor beta chains from one specimen sequenced in a study of cytomegalovirus exposure and HLA in healthy donors (dated by TCRdb to the late 2010s). Receptors were amplified or captured by the immunoSEQ multiplex PCR assay. For the multiplex PCR, a mixture combining 60 forward primers for TCR Vbeta segments and 13 reverse primers for TCR Jbeta segments was used. The table comes from immuneACCESS by way of TCRdb, which keeps in-frame sequences with V and J called. Part of the clones is missing from these tables; in studies checked, under half for an unresolved V gene and the rest for unknown reasons. This sample holds around 150,000 clones; around 75% were observed only once. Of the sample, 1.2% to 1.5% falls within the top ten clones. The sequenced sample consisted of PBMCs. The receptors stem from a man between 18 and 29 years old in good health and CMV-seronegative.

As concerns this clone: A read error may produce the germline difference seen at one junction end. The chain combines TRBV7-9 with TRBJ2-7; 12 nucleotides line up with TRBD2. This CDR3 contains 18 residues. Germline values: CDR1 SEHNR, CDR2 FQNEAQ (reference sequence). In nucleotides, the CDR3 is TGTTCCAGCAGCTCCACTAGCGGGAGGCCGGGAATCTCCTACGAGCAGTACTTC. As protein: CSSSSTSGRPGISYEQYF.

V usage is TRBV5-6 and J usage is TRBJ1-2, with 7 positions matching TRBD1. The CDR3 has 17 amino acids. Per germline, CDR1 SGHDT and CDR2 YYEEEE. Losses at the gene ends were 4 bases for V and 3 bases for J; bases not matched to a gene: 15. The CDR3 region is CASSPPPPLGGDYGYTF. CDR3 nucleotides: TGTGCCAGCAGCCCACCACCCCCTCTAGGGGGCGACTATGGCTACACCTTC.